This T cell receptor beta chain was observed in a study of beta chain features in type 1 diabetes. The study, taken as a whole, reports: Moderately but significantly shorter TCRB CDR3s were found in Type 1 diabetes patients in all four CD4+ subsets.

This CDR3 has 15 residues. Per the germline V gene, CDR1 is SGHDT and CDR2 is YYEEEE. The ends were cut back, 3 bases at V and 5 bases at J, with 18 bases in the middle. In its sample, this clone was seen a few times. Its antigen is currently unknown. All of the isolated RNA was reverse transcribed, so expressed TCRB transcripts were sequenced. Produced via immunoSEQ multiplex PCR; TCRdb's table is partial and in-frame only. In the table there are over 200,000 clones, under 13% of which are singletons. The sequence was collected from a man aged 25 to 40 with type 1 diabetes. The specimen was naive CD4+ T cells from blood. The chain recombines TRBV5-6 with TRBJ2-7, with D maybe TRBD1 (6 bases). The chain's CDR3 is CASSSSQGRRNEQYF. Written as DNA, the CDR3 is TGTGCCAGCAGCTCGTCCCAGGGGAGAAGAAACGAGCAGTACTTC.